Listed here are 30 T cell receptor beta chains from one sample, sequenced in a study of cytomegalovirus exposure and HLA in healthy donors. PCR primers comprised 60 Vbeta and 13 Jbeta primers. Here immunoSEQ multiplex PCR was the method, and the copy in TCRdb shows in-frame clones only, minus some. The profile shows 70,000 to 100,000 clones, roughly two thirds of them singletons. Input material: PBMCs. These receptors were taken from a woman in her forties or fifties in good health and CMV-seropositive.

The chain recombines TRBV6-1 with TRBJ1-6; 9 nucleotides agree with TRBD1. V gave up 0 bases and J gave up 2 bases; unmatched junction bases: 14. The CDR3 runs to 21 residues. Per the germline V gene, CDR1 is MNHNS and CDR2 is SASEGT. This chain's CDR3 is CASSEARTGTGYFAYNSPLHF. In nucleotides, the CDR3 is TGTGCCAGCAGTGAAGCGCGCACTGGGACAGGGTATTTCGCCTATAATTCACCCCTCCACTTT.

This clone was found a few times. The V call is TRBV2, the J call TRBJ2-1, with 8 nucleotides matching TRBD1. In germline, CDR1 is SNHLY, CDR2 FYNNEI. Unmatched junction bases numbered 3, after V lost 4 bases and J lost 1 base. The CDR3 runs 15 residues. CDR3 sequence (DNA): TGTGCCAGCAGTGCCCAGGGGGCTTCCTACAATGAGCAGTTCTTC. Translating it yields CASSAQGASYNEQFF.

This rearrangement joins TRBV7-9 to TRBJ1-6; 9 nucleotides align to TRBD1. The V gene's germline CDR1 is SEHNR and CDR2 FQNEAQ (reference sequence). The CDR3 has 15 residues. V shed 6 bases, J shed 6 bases, and the junction held 6 bases outside the gene matches. Here the CDR3 DNA reads TGTGCCAGCAGACGGGACAGGGTGATTAATTCACCCCTCCACTTT. This translates into CASRRDRVINSPLHF.

The chain carries TRBV5-6 and TRBJ2-5; 10 bases align to TRBD2. The CDR3 covers 15 residues. Germline assignment: CDR1 SGHDT and CDR2 YYEEEE. Trimming removed 6 bases from V and 5 bases from J; junction bases left unmatched: 10. The CDR3 sequence is CASTWSGGAVETQYF. The CDR3 DNA is TGTGCCAGCACTTGGAGCGGGGGGGCCGTGGAGACCCAGTACTTC.

The chain has TRBV19 and TRBJ1-2; 7 positions agree with TRBD1. The V gene's germline CDR1 is LNHDA and CDR2 SQIVND (reference sequence). The J segment lost 6 bases and the V segment lost 11 bases, leaving 6 bases of the junction unmatched. The CDR3 covers 11 residues. Here the CDR3 reads CAGYTGDGYTF. The DNA of the CDR3 is TGTGCCGGATATACAGGGGATGGCTACACCTTC.

In this sample, this clone turned up a few times. V gene TRBV9 combines with J gene TRBJ1-1; D is possibly TRBD1 (6 bases). This CDR3 comprises 15 residues. In germline, CDR1 is SGDLS, CDR2 YYNGEE. Trimming cost V 5 bases and J 1 base, with 15 bases left between them. The CDR3 region has the DNA TGTGCCAGCAGTCAAAGGACAGAGTGGAACACTGAAGCTTTCTTT. Translating it yields CASSQRTEWNTEAFF.

J is TRBJ2-5 and V is TRBV6-5; D might be TRBD2 (5 bases). This CDR3 contains 12 residues. Trimming removed 6 bases at V and 3 bases at J, with 8 bases between. Per germline, CDR1 MNHEY and CDR2 SVGAGI. The CDR3 DNA follows: TGTGCCAGCAGACTCGGGGAAGAGACCCAGTACTTC. Translated: CASRLGEETQYF.

This clone appeared a few times. The chain employs TRBV7-3 and TRBJ1-5; D is possibly TRBD1 (5 bases). The germline V gene encodes CDR1 SGHTA and CDR2 FQGTGA. The CDR3 covers 13 residues. V lost 11 bases and J 3 bases, leaving 14 bases between the germline ends. The CDR3 region has the DNA TGTGCCGGGGGGGGACTGGACAATCAGCCCCAGCATTTT. This translates into CAGGGLDNQPQHF.

In this sample, this clone turned up a few times. This chain connects TRBV6-1 to TRBJ1-3; D uncertain. The CDR3 consists of 14 residues. CDR1 and CDR2 from the germline V gene are MNHNS and SASEGT. Trimming removed 6 bases at V and 3 bases at J, with 12 bases between. Written as DNA, the CDR3 is TGTGCCAGCAGACCCGTTACGCGTGGAAACACCATATATTTT. It codes for CASRPVTRGNTIYF.

The chain recombines TRBV19 with TRBJ2-7; 10 bases align to TRBD2. The junction had 2 bases not matched to a gene; V was cut back by 5 bases and J by 4 bases. This CDR3 is built from 13 residues. Germline CDR1 is LNHDA and CDR2 is SQIVND (reference sequence). Written as DNA, the CDR3 is TGTGCCAGTAGTCTACTAGCGGGGTACGAGCAGTACGTC. This translates into CASSLLAGYEQYV.

This sequence joins TRBV9 and TRBJ1-1, with TRBD1 as a possible D gene (5 bases). V gave up 4 bases and J gave up 0 bases, with 13 bases separating them. The CDR3 extends over 15 amino acids. Germline CDR1 SGDLS, CDR2 YYNGEE. CDR3 in DNA: TGTGCCAGCAGCCCTATGACAGCAATGAACACTGAAGCTTTCTTT. Amino acids: CASSPMTAMNTEAFF. The full variable domain, completed using reference TRBV9 and TRBJ1-1, is DSGVTQTPKHLITATGQRVTLRCSPRSGDLSVYWYQQSLDQGLQFLIQYYNGEERAKGNILERFSAQQFPDLHSELNLSSLELGDSALYFCASSPMTAMNTEAFFGQGTRLTVV.

The rearrangement links TRBV5-1 to TRBJ2-4; 7 positions match TRBD1. V dropped 4 bases and J dropped 8; count of bases not matched to a gene: 6. Germline-derived CDR1 and CDR2 are SGHRS and YFSETQ. This CDR3 spans 13 amino acids. In DNA form, the CDR3 reads TGCGCCAGCAGCCCCGACAGGGTAGACATTCAGTACTTC. Amino acids: CASSPDRVDIQYF.

This chain joins TRBV25-1 and TRBJ1-1; D is ambiguous. Germline CDR1 reads MGHDK; CDR2 reads SYGVNS. The CDR3 is 15 residues long. The V and J ends lost 7 bases and 1 base respectively, with 16 bases between them. The CDR3 loop reads CASNPEGPKNTEAFF. The CDR3 DNA is TGTGCCAGCAACCCTGAGGGCCCCAAGAACACTGAAGCTTTCTTT.

The V gene is TRBV7-3, the J gene TRBJ1-6, with 7 bases aligning to TRBD1. J gave up 6 bases and V 3 bases, and 11 bases lay outside the gene matches. The CDR3 length is 17 residues. Germline CDR1 and CDR2: SGHTA and FQGTGA. CDR3 residues: CASSLRGPGTVNSPLHF. The CDR3 nucleotides are TGTGCCAGCAGCTTGAGGGGGCCCGGGACAGTTAATTCACCCCTCCACTTT.

The V call is TRBV30, the J call TRBJ1-5; D remains unclear. The CDR3 has 13 residues. V lost 0 bases, J lost 12 bases, and 15 bases lay in between. Germline CDR1 is GTSNPN and CDR2 is SVGIG (reference sequence). CDR3 in DNA: TGTGCCTGGAGTGTGGGTAGAAGCGGGGACCAGCATTTT. Its translation: CAWSVGRSGDQHF.

CDR3 loop: CASSPDRVYEKLFF. DNA for the CDR3: TGCGCCAGCAGCCCTGACAGGGTTTATGAAAAACTGTTTTTT. This chain links TRBV5-1 with TRBJ1-4; TRBD1 matches at 7 bases. The CDR3 runs 14 residues. The junction had 6 bases not matched to a gene; V was cut back by 4 bases and J by 6 bases. Germline values: CDR1 SGHRS, CDR2 YFSETQ. Together with reference TRBV5-1 and TRBJ1-4, the CDR3 gives the full variable domain: KAGVTQTPRYLIKTRGQQVTLSCSPISGHRSVSWYQQTPGQGLQFLFEYFSETQRNKGNFPGRFSGRQFSNSRSEMNVSTLELGDSALYLCASSPDRVYEKLFFGSGTQLSVL.

The chain carries TRBV18 and TRBJ1-4, with unresolved D. Trimming took 1 base from V and 3 from J, leaving 9 bases between them. This CDR3 region has 15 residues. Per germline, CDR1 KGHSH and CDR2 LQKENI. DNA for the CDR3: TGTGCCAGCTCACCACGAATGGGCCCTAATGAAAAACTGTTTTTT. Translation: CASSPRMGPNEKLFF.

The J gene is TRBJ2-3, the V gene TRBV5-1; D possibly corresponds to TRBD2 (6 bases). The CDR3 is 16 amino acids. CDR1 is SGHRS and CDR2 is YFSETQ in the germline V gene. Between the trimmed V and J ends, which lost 3 bases and 0 bases, there was a span of 14 bases. In DNA form, the CDR3 reads TGCGCCAGCAGCTCGACGGGACTGATAAGCACAGATACGCAGTATTTT. Its protein is CASSSTGLISTDTQYF.

The chain couples TRBV2 to TRBJ2-5, with D possibly TRBD1 on 5 matching bases. Germline V CDR1 and CDR2: SNHLY, FYNNEI. The V end lost 3 bases, the J end lost 8 bases, and 10 bases lay between the germline ends. The CDR3 loop spans 12 amino acids. The CDR3 loop reads CASSEGLYTQYF. In DNA form, the CDR3 reads TGTGCCAGCAGTGAGGGGCTTTATACCCAGTACTTC. Looking up the rest from reference TRBV2 and TRBJ2-5 gives the full variable domain: EPEVTQTPSHQVTQMGQEVILRCVPISNHLYFYWYRQILGQKVEFLVSFYNNEISEKSEIFDDQFSVERPDGSNFTLKIRSTKLEDSAMYFCASSEGLYTQYFGPGTRLLVL.

This chain uses TRBV6-5 with TRBJ2-7, with D uncertain. CDR3 length: 13 amino acids. Germline V gene data show CDR1 as MNHEY and CDR2 as SVGAGI. V lost 6 bases and J 0 bases, leaving 9 bases between the germline ends. Here the CDR3 reads CASRRSSSYEQYV. DNA of the CDR3: TGTGCCAGCAGGAGGTCCAGCTCCTACGAGCAGTACGTC.

Only a few counts were recorded for this clone. This chain uses TRBV5-1 with TRBJ2-7, with 9 positions matching TRBD1. The germline gives CDR1 SGHRS, CDR2 YFSETQ. There are 13 residues in the CDR3. With V trimmed by 7 bases and J by 1 base, 3 bases remained unmatched. DNA for the CDR3: TGCGCCAGCGGGACAGGGAGATCCTACGAGCAGTACTTC. It codes for CASGTGRSYEQYF.

This clone has just a few counts. This chain connects TRBV7-9 to TRBJ1-1; D unclear. V lost 2 bases to trimming and J lost 11 bases, with 24 bases between them. Germline V gene sequence: CDR1 SEHNR, CDR2 FQNEAQ (reference sequence). CDR3 size: 16 residues. The CDR3 nucleotides are TGTGCCAGCAGCTTAACGACTTTGGAACGAAGCGGGAAGGCTTTCTTT. This codes for CASSLTTLERSGKAFF.

The rearrangement uses TRBV28 and TRBJ2-3; possible D gene TRBD2, 6 bases. CDR3 length equals 12 residues. The V end was cut by 6 bases, the J end by 6 bases, with 10 bases between. Germline V lookup: CDR1 MDHEN, CDR2 SYDVKM. The CDR3 spells CASRTGVDTQYF. CDR3 nucleotides: TGTGCCAGCAGGACGGGAGTTGATACGCAGTATTTT.

The chain uses TRBV2 and TRBJ2-5; the match to TRBD2 covers 8 bases. The J segment lost 2 bases and the V segment lost 4 bases, leaving 9 bases of the junction unmatched. CDR1 and CDR2 (germline): SNHLY, FYNNEI. The CDR3 covers 16 residues. CDR3 amino acids: CASSAYPGLGQETQYF. The DNA for the CDR3 is TGTGCCAGCAGTGCCTACCCGGGACTAGGACAAGAGACCCAGTACTTC.

This clone appeared a few times. This chain uses TRBV18 with TRBJ2-7; 9 bases align to TRBD2. The CDR3 contains 18 residues. Germline values: CDR1 KGHSH, CDR2 LQKENI. The V and J ends lost 4 bases and 4 bases, in that order; junction bases with no gene match: 17. CDR3 sequence (DNA): TGTGCCAGCTCACGGGGCCCACCTCTAGCGGGGACTGAGTACGAGCAGTACTTC. Translated: CASSRGPPLAGTEYEQYF.

The genes are TRBV27 and TRBJ1-1; TRBD1 agrees at 11 bases. Germline CDR1 reads MNHEY; CDR2 reads SMNVEV (reference sequence). The CDR3 totals 14 residues. Trimming cost V 4 bases and J 6 bases; bases outside gene matches: 4. CDR3 bases: TGTGCCAGCAGTTCCCCGGGACAGGGGGCTGAAGCTTTCTTT. It is translated as CASSSPGQGAEAFF.

Here the CDR3 DNA reads TGTGCCAGTAGTACGACAGGAGCGGGGGGTGTGGAGCAGTACTTC. This gives the protein CASSTTGAGGVEQYF. The rearrangement links TRBV19 to TRBJ2-7; 9 bases are a match to TRBD2. CDR1 and CDR2 from the germline V gene are LNHDA and SQIVND (reference sequence). This CDR3 spans 15 amino acids. After removal of 4 bases from V and 7 bases from J, the junction contained 11 bases not matched to a gene.

V usage is TRBV5-1 and J usage is TRBJ2-5, with TRBD2 matching over 8 bases. There are 15 residues in the CDR3. V lost 6 bases and J lost 0; bases outside the gene matches: 7. Per the germline V gene, CDR1 is SGHRS and CDR2 is YFSETQ. The CDR3 DNA reads as TGCGCCAGCACCCTGAACGGGGGGGACCAAGAGACCCAGTACTTC. The encoded protein is CASTLNGGDQETQYF. Supplemented by reference TRBV5-1 and TRBJ2-5, the full variable domain reads KAGVTQTPRYLIKTRGQQVTLSCSPISGHRSVSWYQQTPGQGLQFLFEYFSETQRNKGNFPGRFSGRQFSNSRSEMNVSTLELGDSALYLCASTLNGGDQETQYFGPGTRLLVL.

This clone came up a few times. This chain uses TRBV19 with TRBJ1-1; 7 bases are a match to TRBD1. Germline V CDR1 and CDR2: LNHDA, SQIVND (reference sequence). The length of the CDR3 is 15 residues. The J segment lost 1 base and the V segment lost 3 bases, leaving 5 bases of the junction unmatched. Here the CDR3 reads CASSMDRTGNTEAFF. Written as DNA, the CDR3 is TGTGCCAGTAGTATGGACCGGACAGGGAACACTGAAGCTTTCTTT.

Remarks on this clone: At one of its ends the junction is not consistent with the germline gene, which may arise from a read error. Other DNA sequences of this sample code for an identical CDR3. The V and J genes are TRBV9 and TRBJ2-7; tentatively, D is TRBD2 (6 bases). The germline V gene encodes CDR1 SGDLS and CDR2 YYNGEE. This CDR3 contains 16 residues. The CDR3 region is CASSADPGGQAGEQYF. The CDR3 DNA sequence: TGCGCCAGCAGCGCCGACCCTGGAGGGCAAGCAGGCGAGCAGTACTTC.